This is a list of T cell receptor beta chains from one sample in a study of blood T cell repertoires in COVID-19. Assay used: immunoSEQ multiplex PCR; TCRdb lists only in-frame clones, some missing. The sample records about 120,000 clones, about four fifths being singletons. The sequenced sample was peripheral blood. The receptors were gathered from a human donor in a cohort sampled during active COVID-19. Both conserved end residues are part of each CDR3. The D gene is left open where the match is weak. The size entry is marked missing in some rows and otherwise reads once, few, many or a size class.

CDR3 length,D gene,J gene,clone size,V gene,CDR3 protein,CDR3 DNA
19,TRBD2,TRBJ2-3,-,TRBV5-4,CASSPGTSGGAEGPDTQYF,TGTGCCAGCAGCCCTGGGACTAGCGGGGGGGCCGAGGGCCCAGATACGCAGTATTTT
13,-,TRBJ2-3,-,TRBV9,CASSLGPTDTQYF,TGTGCCAGCAGCTTGGGGCCGACAGATACGCAGTATTTT
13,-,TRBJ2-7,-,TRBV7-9,CASSPSSSYEQYF,TGTGCCAGCAGCCCCTCCTCCTCCTACGAGCAGTACTTC
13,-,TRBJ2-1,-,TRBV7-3,CASSLQIEDEQFF,TGTGCCAGCAGCTTACAAATAGAAGATGAGCAGTTCTTC
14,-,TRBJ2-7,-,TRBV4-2,CASSQGGGTYEQYF,TGTGCCAGCAGCCAAGGGGGAGGCACCTACGAGCAGTACTTC
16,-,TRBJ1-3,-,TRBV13,CASSPIGADSGNTIYF,TGTGCCAGCAGCCCCATAGGGGCAGACTCTGGAAACACCATATATTTT
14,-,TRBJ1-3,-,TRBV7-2,CASSPGQPGNTIYF,TGTGCCAGCAGCCCCGGACAGCCTGGAAACACCATATATTTT
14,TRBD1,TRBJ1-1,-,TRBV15,CATSRRTGGVWAFF,TGTGCCACCAGCAGGCGGACAGGGGGCGTTTGGGCTTTCTTT
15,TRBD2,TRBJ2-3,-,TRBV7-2,CASSPGGRSTDTQYF,TGTGCCAGCAGCCCGGGGGGTAGAAGCACAGATACGCAGTATTTT
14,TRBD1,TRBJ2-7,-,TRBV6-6,CASSYPGQGYEQYF,TGTGCCAGCAGTTATCCGGGACAGGGCTACGAGCAGTACTTC
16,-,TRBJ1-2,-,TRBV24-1,CATRKTNKQGVYGYTF,TGTGCCACCAGGAAAACTAACAAACAGGGTGTCTATGGCTACACCTTC
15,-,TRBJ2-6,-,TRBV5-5,CASSESGTGANVLTF,TGTGCCAGCAGCGAATCAGGGACTGGGGCCAACGTCCTGACTTTC
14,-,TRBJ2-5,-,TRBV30,CAWSVGGLGETQYF,TGTGCCTGGAGTGTCGGGGGGCTGGGGGAGACCCAGTACTTC
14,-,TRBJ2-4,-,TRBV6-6,CASSYSLQKNIQYF,TGTGCCAGCAGTTACTCGCTACAGAAAAACATTCAGTACTTC
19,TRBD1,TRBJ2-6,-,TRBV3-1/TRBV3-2,CASSRALGQASSGANVLTF,TGTGCCAGCAGCCGAGCTTTGGGACAGGCTAGCTCTGGGGCCAACGTCCTGACTTTC
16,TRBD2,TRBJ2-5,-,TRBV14,CASSQGGLAVQETQYF,TGTGCCAGCAGCCAAGGGGGACTAGCGGTACAAGAGACCCAGTACTTC
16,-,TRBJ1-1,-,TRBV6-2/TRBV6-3,CASSYSRRTLNTEAFF,TGTGCCAGCAGTTACAGCCGGCGGACACTGAACACTGAAGCTTTCTTT
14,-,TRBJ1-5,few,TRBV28,CASSLQGNNQPQHF,TGTGCCAGCAGTTTACAGGGAAACAATCAGCCCCAGCATTTT
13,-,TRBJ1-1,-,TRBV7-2,CASSINLNTEAFF,TGTGCCAGCAGCATAAACTTGAACACTGAAGCTTTCTTT
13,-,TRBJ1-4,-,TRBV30,CAWSPGPREKLFF,TGTGCCTGGAGTCCAGGGCCTAGGGAAAAACTGTTTTTT
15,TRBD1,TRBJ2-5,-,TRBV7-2,CASSSRRGHGETQYF,TGTGCCAGCAGCTCCCGCAGGGGGCACGGGGAGACCCAGTACTTC
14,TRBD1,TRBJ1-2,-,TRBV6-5,CASRTDRVYHGYTF,TGTGCCAGCAGAACGGACAGGGTATATCATGGCTACACCTTC
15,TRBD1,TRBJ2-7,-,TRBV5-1,CASSADRTSTYEQYF,TGCGCCAGCAGCGCGGACAGGACGTCCACCTACGAGCAGTACTTC
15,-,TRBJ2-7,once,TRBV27,CASSLKLAVAYEQYF,TGTGCCAGCAGTTTAAAACTAGCCGTAGCCTACGAGCAGTACTTC
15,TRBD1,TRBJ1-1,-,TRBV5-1,CASSLADRGRTEAFF,TGCGCCAGCAGCTTGGCAGACAGGGGGCGGACTGAAGCTTTCTTT
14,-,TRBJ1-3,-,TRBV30,CAWSLFRGGNTIYF,TGTGCCTGGAGTCTGTTCAGGGGTGGAAACACCATATATTTT